This T cell receptor beta chain appears in the sequencing data of a study of human T cells and chemical hapten exposure. The CDR3 length is 13 residues. The germline V gene has CDR1 SGHTA and CDR2 FQGNSA. Trimming took off 0 bases at V and 7 bases at J, with 9 bases between the two ends. Time point meaning: patch test 2, 6 weeks after DPC sensitization. Noted treatment: therapeutic diphenylcyclopropenone sensitization with weekly scalp DPC. Extraction yielded total RNA from whole blood (unfractionated). In TCRdb, the RACE reads were re-called with MiXCR into one record per CDR3 protein. This sample yields 95,000 or so distinct CDR3 sequences, of which roughly 10% are seen a single time; 2.5% to 4% belongs to the top ten. This clonotype was seen many times.

The chain has TRBV7-2 and TRBJ1-2, with a possible D match to TRBD1 (6 bases). Sequences were derived from whole blood, sampled in connection with sensitization to the hapten diphenylcyclopropenone (DPC). The TCR was taken from a woman in her forties with alopecia areata. Some clones in this sample may be carry-over from other donors' samples. In nucleotides, the CDR3 is TGTGCCAGCAGCTTAGCCAGGGGTGCTGGCTACACCTTC. It specifies CASSLARGAGYTF.